These T cell receptor beta chains were read from a single sample in a study of cytomegalovirus exposure and HLA in healthy donors. The protocol was immunoSEQ multiplex PCR, while the TCRdb copy is restricted to in-frame clones and leaves out a portion. Counted here are about 170,000 clones, roughly 85% occurring once; the ten biggest clones make up 1%. The sample taken for sequencing was PBMCs. The receptor set was obtained from a boy between 2 and 10 years old in good health and CMV-seronegative. Both conserved end residues are part of each CDR3. The D gene is left open where the match is weak. For some rows the clone size is stated as once, few or many, or as a class when expanded; others skip it.

clone size,D gene,J gene,V gene,CDR3 DNA,CDR3 protein
-,-,TRBJ1-6,TRBV14,TGTGCCAGCAGCCAAGAAGGACAGTATTCACCCCTCCACTTT,CASSQEGQYSPLHF
-,-,TRBJ1-2,TRBV4-1,TGCGCCAGCAGCCGAAGCCGGGACTCAGGACGGTATGGCTACACCTTC,CASSRSRDSGRYGYTF
-,TRBD1,TRBJ2-5,TRBV18,TGTGCCAGCTCATCAAACGCAGGGACAGACGATTTTGCGGAGACCCAGTACTTC,CASSSNAGTDDFAETQYF
-,TRBD2,TRBJ2-3,TRBV5-1,TGCGCCAGCAGCTTGGGATCAGCGGGGGGCACAGATACGCAGTATTTT,CASSLGSAGGTDTQYF
-,-,TRBJ2-1,TRBV11-2,TGTGCCAGCAGCCGAAACGCGGGATATTACAATGAGCAGTTCTTC,CASSRNAGYYNEQFF
-,TRBD2,TRBJ2-3,TRBV5-4,TGTGCCAGCAGCTTGTCGGCCAGGTGGGCTAGCGGGAGCACAGATACGCAGTATTTT,CASSLSARWASGSTDTQYF
-,TRBD2,TRBJ2-7,TRBV5-6,TGTGCCAGCAGTTTCGGGACTAGCGGGTTCCCCGCCTACGAGCAGTACTTC,CASSFGTSGFPAYEQYF
-,TRBD1,TRBJ1-2,TRBV4-1,TGCGCCAGCAGCCAAGAGCCTACAGGGGCCGGAAAGGGGGGCTACACCTTC,CASSQEPTGAGKGGYTF
once,-,TRBJ2-3,TRBV5-1,TGCGCCAGCAGCCGGAGGAGTGCGGATACGCAGTATTTT,CASSRRSADTQYF
-,TRBD1,TRBJ2-7,TRBV10-3,TGTGCCATCAGCCATTCTGGACAGGGGCTCCCTTACGAGCAGTACTTC,CAISHSGQGLPYEQYF
once,-,TRBJ2-5,TRBV11-3,TGTGCCAGCAGCCCTAGTAGTAGCAAGACCCAGTACTTC,CASSPSSSKTQYF
few,-,TRBJ2-4,TRBV30,TGTGCCTGGAGTTGGGGGCCTACCATTCAGTACTTC,CAWSWGPTIQYF
-,-,TRBJ2-6,TRBV12-5,TGTGCTTGTCGGGGTGACTCTGGGGCCAACGTCCTGACTTTC,CACRGDSGANVLTF
-,TRBD1,TRBJ1-2,TRBV28,TGTGCCAGCACCCCGAGGCAGGGGGCAAGGATTAACTATGGCTACACCTTC,CASTPRQGARINYGYTF
-,TRBD1,TRBJ1-2,TRBV6-1,TGTGCCAGCAGTGAAAGAGGGGGCATCTATGGCTACACCTTC,CASSERGGIYGYTF